Sequencing of this T cell receptor (beta chain) was carried out in a study of cytomegalovirus exposure and HLA in healthy donors. Study findings and constraints: Sequencing likely produced, as an artifact, a cluster of highly shared sequence variants. V segments that were indistinguishable, TRBV6-2 and TRBV6-3 among them, were omitted from analysis. Association of 16,951 TCR beta sequences with HLA alleles was found at 0.05 false discovery rate in a later analysis. By a later analysis, the bulk of CMV-associated TCR beta chains appeared HLA-restricted.

Primers: 60 Vbeta forward and 13 Jbeta reverse. Data came from immunoSEQ multiplex PCR; TCRdb stores just in-frame clones and leaves some out. The table lists around 130,000 clones, over 70% of them singletons, with roughly 1.5% in the top ten. As to this clone: Its antigen is still unknown.

Germline values: CDR1 SGHTA, CDR2 FQGNSA. V shed 0 bases and J shed 5 bases, with 14 bases lying between them. This CDR3 comprises 15 residues. The sequenced sample was PBMCs. This clonotype was obtained from a young woman in good health and CMV-seronegative. This chain joins TRBV7-2 and TRBJ2-7; D ambiguous. CDR3 loop: CASSLAMTSLHEQYF. For the CDR3, the DNA is TGTGCCAGCAGCTTAGCTATGACAAGTCTCCACGAGCAGTACTTC.